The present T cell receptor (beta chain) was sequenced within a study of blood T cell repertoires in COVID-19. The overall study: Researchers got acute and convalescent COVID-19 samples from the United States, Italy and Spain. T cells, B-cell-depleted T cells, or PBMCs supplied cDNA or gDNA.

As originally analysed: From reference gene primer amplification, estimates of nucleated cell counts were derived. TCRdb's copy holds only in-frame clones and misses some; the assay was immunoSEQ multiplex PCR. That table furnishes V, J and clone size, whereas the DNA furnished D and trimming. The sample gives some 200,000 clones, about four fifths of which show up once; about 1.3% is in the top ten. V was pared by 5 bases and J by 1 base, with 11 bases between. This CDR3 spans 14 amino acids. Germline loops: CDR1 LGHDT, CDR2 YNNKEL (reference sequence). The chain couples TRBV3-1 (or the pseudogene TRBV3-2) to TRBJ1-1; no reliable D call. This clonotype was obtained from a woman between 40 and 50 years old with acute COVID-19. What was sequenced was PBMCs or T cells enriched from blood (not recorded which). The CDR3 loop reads CASSSLRGNTEAFF. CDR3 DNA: TGTGCCAGCAGCTCCTTGCGGGGGAACACTGAAGCTTTCTTT.